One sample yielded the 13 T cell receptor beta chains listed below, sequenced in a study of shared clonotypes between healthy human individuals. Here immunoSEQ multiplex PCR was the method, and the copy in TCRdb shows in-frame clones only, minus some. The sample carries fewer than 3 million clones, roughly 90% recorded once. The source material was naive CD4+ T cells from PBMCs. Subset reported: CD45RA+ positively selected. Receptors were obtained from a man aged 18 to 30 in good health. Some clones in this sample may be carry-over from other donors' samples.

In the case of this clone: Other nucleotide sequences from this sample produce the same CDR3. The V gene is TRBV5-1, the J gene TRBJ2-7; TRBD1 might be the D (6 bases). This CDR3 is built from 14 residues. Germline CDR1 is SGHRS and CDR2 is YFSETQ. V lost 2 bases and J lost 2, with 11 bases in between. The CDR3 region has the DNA TGCGCCAGCAGCTTATTACAGGGACCCTACGAGCAGTACTTC. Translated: CASSLLQGPYEQYF. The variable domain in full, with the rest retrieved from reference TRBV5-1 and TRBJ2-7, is KAGVTQTPRYLIKTRGQQVTLSCSPISGHRSVSWYQQTPGQGLQFLFEYFSETQRNKGNFPGRFSGRQFSNSRSEMNVSTLELGDSALYLCASSLLQGPYEQYFGPGTRLTVT.

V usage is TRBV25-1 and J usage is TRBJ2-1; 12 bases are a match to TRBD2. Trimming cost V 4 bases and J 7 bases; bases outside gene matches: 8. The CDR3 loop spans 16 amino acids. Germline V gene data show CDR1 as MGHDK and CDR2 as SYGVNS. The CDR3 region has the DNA TGTGCCAGCAGTGTTGAGACTAGCGGGAGTCATAATGAGCAGTTCTTC. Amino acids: CASSVETSGSHNEQFF.

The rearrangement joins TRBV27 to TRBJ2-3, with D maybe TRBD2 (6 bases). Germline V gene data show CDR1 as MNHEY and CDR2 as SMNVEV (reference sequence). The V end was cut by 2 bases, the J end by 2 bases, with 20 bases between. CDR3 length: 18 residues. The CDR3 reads CASSLGENGAGPTDTQYF. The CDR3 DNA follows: TGTGCCAGCAGTTTAGGCGAGAACGGGGCGGGACCCACAGATACGCAGTATTTT.

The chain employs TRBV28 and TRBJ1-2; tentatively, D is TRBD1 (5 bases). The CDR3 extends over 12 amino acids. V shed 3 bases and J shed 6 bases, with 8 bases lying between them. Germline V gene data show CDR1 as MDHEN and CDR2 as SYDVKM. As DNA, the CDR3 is TGTGCCAGCAGTTTGGAGGGACATGGCTACACCTTC. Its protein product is CASSLEGHGYTF.

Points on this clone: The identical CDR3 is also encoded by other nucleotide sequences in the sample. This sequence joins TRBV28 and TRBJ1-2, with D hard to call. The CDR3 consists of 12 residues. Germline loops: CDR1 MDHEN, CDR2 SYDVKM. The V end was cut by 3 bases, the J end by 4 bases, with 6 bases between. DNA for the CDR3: TGTGCCAGCAGTTTGAGGTCCTATGGCTACACCTTC. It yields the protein CASSLRSYGYTF.

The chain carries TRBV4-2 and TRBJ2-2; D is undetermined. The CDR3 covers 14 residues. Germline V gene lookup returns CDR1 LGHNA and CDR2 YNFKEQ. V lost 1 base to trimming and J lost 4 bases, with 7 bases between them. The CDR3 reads CASSQVWLTGELFF. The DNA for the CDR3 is TGTGCCAGCAGCCAAGTTTGGCTCACCGGGGAGCTGTTTTTT.

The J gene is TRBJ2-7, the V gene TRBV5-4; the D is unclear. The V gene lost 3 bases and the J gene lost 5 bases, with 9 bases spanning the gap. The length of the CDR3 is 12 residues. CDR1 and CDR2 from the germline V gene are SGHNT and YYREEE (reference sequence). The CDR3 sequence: CASSSYGDEQYF. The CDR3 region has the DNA TGTGCCAGCAGCTCTTATGGCGACGAGCAGTACTTC.

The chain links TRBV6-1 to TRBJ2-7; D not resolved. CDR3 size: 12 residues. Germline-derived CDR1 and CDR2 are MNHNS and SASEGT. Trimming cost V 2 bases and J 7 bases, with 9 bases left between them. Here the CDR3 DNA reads TGTGCCAGCAGTGAATCGGCCTGGGAGCAGTACTTC. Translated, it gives CASSESAWEQYF.

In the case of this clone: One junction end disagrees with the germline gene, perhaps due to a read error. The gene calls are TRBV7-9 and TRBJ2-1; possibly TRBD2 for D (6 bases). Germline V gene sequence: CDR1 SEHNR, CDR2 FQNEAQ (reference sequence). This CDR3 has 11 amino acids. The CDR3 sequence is CASSIGSEEFF. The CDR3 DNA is TGTGCCAGCAGTATCGGGAGTGAGGAGTTCTTC. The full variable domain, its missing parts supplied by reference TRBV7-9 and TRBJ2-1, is DTGVSQNPRHKITKRGQNVTFRCDPISEHNRLYWYRQTLGQGPEFLTYFQNEAQLEKSRLLSDRFSAERPKGSFSTLEIQRTEQGDSAMYLCASSIGSEEFFGPGTRLTVL.

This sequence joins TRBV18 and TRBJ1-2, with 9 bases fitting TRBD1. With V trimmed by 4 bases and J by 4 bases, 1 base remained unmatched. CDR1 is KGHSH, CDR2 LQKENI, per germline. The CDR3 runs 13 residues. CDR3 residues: CASSLDRGYGYTF. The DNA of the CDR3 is TGTGCCAGCTCACTGGACAGGGGCTATGGCTACACCTTC.

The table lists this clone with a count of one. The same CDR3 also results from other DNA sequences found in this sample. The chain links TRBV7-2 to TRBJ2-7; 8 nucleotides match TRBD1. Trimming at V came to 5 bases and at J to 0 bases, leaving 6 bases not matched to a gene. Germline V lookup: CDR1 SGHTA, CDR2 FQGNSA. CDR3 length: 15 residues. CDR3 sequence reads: CASSPRTGHSYEQYF. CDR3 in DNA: TGTGCCAGCAGCCCGAGGACAGGGCACTCCTACGAGCAGTACTTC.

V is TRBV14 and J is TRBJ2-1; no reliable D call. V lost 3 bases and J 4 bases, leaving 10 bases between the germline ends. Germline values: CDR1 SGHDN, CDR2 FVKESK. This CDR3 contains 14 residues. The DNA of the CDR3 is TGTGCCAGCAGCCAGGATTATAGTTACAATGAGCAGTTCTTC. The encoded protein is CASSQDYSYNEQFF.

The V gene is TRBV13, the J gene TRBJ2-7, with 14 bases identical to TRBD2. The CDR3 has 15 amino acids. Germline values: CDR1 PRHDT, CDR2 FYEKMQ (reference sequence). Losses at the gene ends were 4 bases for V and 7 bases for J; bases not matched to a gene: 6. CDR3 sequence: CASSWGLAGVREQYF. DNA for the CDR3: TGTGCCAGCAGCTGGGGACTAGCGGGAGTTCGGGAGCAGTACTTC. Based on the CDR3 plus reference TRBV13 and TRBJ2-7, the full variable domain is AAGVIQSPRHLIKEKRETATLKCYPIPRHDTVYWYQQGPGQDPQFLISFYEKMQSDKGSIPDRFSAQQFSDYHSELNMSSLELGDSALYFCASSWGLAGVREQYFGPGTRLTVT.